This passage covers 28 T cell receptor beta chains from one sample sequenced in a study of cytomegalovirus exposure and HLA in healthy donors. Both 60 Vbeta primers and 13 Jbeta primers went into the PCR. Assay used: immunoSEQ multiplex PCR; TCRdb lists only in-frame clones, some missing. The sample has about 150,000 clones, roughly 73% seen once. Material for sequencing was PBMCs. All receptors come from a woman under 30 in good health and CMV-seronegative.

The CDR3 loop is CASSLAAYEQYF. The CDR3 DNA reads as TGTGCCAGCAGTTTAGCGGCCTACGAGCAGTACTTC. The gene calls are TRBV28 and TRBJ2-7; D gene unclear. This CDR3 region has 12 residues. Germline V gene data show CDR1 as MDHEN and CDR2 as SYDVKM. The V and J ends lost 2 bases and 2 bases respectively, with 4 bases between them.

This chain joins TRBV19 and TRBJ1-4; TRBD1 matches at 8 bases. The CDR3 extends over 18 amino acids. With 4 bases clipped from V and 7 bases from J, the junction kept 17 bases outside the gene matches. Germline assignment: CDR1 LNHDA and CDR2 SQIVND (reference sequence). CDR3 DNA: TGTGCCAGTAGTACGATCAGGGGGCACAAGTTCGTAGGTGAAAAACTGTTTTTT. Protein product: CASSTIRGHKFVGEKLFF.

For the CDR3, the DNA is TGTGCCAGCAGCTTTCTGGATACGCAGTATTTT. It translates to CASSFLDTQYF. V is TRBV6-5 and J is TRBJ2-3; D uncertain. CDR1 is MNHEY, CDR2 SVGAGI, per germline. Trimming left V 6 bases short and J 6 bases short, with 7 bases between. The CDR3 consists of 11 residues.

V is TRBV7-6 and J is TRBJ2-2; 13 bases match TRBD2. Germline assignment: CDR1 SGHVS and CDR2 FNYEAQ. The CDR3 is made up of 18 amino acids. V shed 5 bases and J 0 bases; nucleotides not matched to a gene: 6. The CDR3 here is CASSASTSGRPNTGELFF. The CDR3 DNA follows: TGTGCCAGCAGCGCCTCGACTAGCGGGAGGCCGAACACCGGGGAGCTGTTTTTT.

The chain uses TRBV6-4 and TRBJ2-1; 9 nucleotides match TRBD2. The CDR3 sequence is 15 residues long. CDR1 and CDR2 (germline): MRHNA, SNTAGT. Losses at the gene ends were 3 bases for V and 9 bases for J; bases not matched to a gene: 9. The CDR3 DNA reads TGTGCCAGCAGTGAAGTTGGGGGAGCGGGAGGTGAGCAGTTCTTC. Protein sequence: CASSEVGGAGGEQFF.

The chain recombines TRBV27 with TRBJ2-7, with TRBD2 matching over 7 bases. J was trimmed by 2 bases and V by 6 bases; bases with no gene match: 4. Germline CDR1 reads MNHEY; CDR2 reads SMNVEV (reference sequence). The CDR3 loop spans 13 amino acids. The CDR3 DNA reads TGTGCCAGCAGGCGAGGACTAGCCTACGAGCAGTACGTC. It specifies CASRRGLAYEQYV.

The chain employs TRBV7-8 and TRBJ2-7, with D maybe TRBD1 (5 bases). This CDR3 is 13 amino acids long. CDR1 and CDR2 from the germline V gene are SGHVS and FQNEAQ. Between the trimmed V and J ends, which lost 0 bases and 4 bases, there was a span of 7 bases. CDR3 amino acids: CASSLAGPYEQYF. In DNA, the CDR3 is TGTGCCAGCAGCTTAGCGGGGCCTTACGAGCAGTACTTC.

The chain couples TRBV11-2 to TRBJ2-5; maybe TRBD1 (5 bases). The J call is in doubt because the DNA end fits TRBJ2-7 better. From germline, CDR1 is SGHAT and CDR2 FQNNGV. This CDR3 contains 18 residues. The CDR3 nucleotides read TGTGCCAGCAGCTCCAGCAATCGTCGTAAGGGGTCAACGTACGAGCAGTACTTC. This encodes CASSSSNRRKGSTYEQYF.

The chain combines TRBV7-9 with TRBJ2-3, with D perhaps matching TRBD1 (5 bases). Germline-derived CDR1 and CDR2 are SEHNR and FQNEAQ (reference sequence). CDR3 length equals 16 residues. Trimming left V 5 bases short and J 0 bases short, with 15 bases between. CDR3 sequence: CASSPQGAISTDTQYF. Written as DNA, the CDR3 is TGTGCCAGCAGCCCCCAAGGGGCCATCAGCACAGATACGCAGTATTTT.

The CDR3 DNA follows: TGTGCCAGCAGCCATGATTTACCTCGACAGGGACGGCAAGAGACCCAGTACTTC. Its translation is CASSHDLPRQGRQETQYF. The genes are TRBV7-6 and TRBJ2-5, with TRBD1 matching 7 bases. V lost 5 bases and J lost 2; bases outside the gene matches: 17. This CDR3 contains 18 residues. In germline, CDR1 is SGHVS, CDR2 FNYEAQ.

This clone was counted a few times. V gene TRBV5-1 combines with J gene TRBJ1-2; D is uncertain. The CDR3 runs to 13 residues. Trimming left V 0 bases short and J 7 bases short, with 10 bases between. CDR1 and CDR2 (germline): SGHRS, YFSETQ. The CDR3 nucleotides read TGCGCCAGCAGCTTGGCGGGAAGAAGTGGCTACACCTTC. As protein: CASSLAGRSGYTF.

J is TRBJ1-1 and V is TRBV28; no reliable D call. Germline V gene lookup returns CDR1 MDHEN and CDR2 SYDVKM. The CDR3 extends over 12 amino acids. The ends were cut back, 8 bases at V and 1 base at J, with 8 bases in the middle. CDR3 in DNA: TGTGCCAGCGTTGGAGGGAACACTGAAGCTTTCTTT. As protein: CASVGGNTEAFF. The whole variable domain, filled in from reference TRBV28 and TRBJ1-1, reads DVKVTQSSRYLVKRTGEKVFLECVQDMDHENMFWYRQDPGLGLRLIYFSYDVKMKEKGDIPEGYSVSREKKERFSLILESASTNQTSMYLCASVGGNTEAFFGQGTRLTVV.

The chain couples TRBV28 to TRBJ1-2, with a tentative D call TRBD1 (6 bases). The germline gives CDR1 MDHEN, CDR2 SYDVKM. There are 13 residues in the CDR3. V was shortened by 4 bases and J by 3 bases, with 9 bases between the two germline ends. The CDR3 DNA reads TGTGCCAGCAGTTCCCCAGGGGACTATGGCTACACCTTC. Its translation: CASSSPGDYGYTF.

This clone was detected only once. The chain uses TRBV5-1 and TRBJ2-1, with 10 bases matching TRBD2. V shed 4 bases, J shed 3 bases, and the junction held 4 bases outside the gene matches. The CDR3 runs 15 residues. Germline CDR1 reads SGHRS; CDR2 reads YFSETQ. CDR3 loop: CASSTTSGNYNEQFF. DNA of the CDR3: TGCGCCAGCAGCACCACTAGCGGGAACTACAATGAGCAGTTCTTC.

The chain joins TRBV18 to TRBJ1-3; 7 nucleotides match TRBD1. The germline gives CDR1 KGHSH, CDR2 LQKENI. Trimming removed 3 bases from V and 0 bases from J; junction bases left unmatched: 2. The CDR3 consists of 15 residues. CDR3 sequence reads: CASSPGQTSGNTIYF. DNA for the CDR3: TGTGCCAGCTCACCGGGACAGACCTCTGGAAACACCATATATTTT.

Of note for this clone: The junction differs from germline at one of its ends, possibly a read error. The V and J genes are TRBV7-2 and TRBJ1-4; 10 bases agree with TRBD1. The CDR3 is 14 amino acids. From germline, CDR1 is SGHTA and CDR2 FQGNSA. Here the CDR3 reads CASSPDLGTGAYIF. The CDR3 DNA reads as TGTGCCAGCAGCCCTGATTTAGGGACAGGGGCTTATATTTTT.

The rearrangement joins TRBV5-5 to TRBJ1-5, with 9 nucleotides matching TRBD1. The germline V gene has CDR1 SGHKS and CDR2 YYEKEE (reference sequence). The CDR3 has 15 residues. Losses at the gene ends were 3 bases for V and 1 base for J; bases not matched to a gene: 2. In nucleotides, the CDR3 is TGTGCCAGCAGCTGGACAGGGGCAAGCAATCAGCCCCAGCATTTT. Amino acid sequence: CASSWTGASNQPQHF.

The CDR3 DNA follows: TGTGCCAGCAGTGAAGGGAGGAGCTCACCCCTCCACTTT. This sequence encodes CASSEGRSSPLHF. The V and J genes are TRBV2 and TRBJ1-6; D gene uncertain. This CDR3 is built from 13 residues. Germline lookup yields CDR1 SNHLY and CDR2 FYNNEI. V was shortened by 1 base and J by 10 bases, with 8 bases between the two germline ends.

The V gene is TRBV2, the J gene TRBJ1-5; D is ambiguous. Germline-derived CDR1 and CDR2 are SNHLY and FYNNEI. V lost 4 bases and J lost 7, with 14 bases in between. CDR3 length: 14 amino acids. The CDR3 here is CASSVHREGQPQHF. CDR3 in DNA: TGTGCCAGCAGTGTACACAGAGAGGGACAGCCCCAGCATTTT.

The CDR3 sequence: CASSRHRGSGVDYNEQFF. The DNA for the CDR3 is TGTGCCAGCAGCAGACACCGGGGTAGCGGGGTAGATTACAATGAGCAGTTCTTC. The chain combines TRBV7-9 with TRBJ2-1; 8 bases are shared with TRBD2. V was clipped by 5 bases and J by 4 bases; unmatched bases: 16. CDR3 size: 18 residues. CDR1 is SEHNR, CDR2 FQNEAQ, per germline (reference sequence).

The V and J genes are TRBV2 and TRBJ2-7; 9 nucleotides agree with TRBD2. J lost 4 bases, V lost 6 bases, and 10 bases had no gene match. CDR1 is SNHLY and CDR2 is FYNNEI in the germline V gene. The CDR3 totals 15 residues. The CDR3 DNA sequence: TGTGCCAGCAGAAGAAAGTCAGCGGGAGGATACGAGCAGTACGTC. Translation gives CASRRKSAGGYEQYV.

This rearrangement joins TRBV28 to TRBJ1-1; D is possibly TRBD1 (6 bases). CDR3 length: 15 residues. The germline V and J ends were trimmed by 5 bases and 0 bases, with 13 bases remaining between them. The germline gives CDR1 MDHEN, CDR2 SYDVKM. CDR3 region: CASSPPTGMNTEAFF. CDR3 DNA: TGTGCCAGCAGTCCCCCGACAGGCATGAACACTGAAGCTTTCTTT.

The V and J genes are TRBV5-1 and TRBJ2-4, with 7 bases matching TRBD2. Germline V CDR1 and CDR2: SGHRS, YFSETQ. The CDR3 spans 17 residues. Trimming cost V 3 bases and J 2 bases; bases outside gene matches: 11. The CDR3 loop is CASSSGGGDWSKNIQYF. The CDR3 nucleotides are TGCGCCAGCAGCTCCGGTGGGGGGGATTGGTCCAAAAACATTCAGTACTTC.

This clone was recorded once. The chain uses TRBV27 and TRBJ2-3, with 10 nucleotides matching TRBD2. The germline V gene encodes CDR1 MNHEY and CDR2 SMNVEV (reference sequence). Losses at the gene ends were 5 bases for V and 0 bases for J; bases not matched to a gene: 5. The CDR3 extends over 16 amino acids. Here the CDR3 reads CASSPRTSGSTDTQYF. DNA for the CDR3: TGTGCCAGCAGTCCCCGGACTAGCGGAAGCACAGATACGCAGTATTTT.

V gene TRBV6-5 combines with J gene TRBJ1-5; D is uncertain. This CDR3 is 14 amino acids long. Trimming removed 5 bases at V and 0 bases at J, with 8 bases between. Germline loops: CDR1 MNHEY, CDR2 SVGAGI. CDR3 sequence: CASSTRGSNQPQHF. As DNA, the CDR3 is TGTGCCAGCAGTACCCGGGGTAGCAATCAGCCCCAGCATTTT.

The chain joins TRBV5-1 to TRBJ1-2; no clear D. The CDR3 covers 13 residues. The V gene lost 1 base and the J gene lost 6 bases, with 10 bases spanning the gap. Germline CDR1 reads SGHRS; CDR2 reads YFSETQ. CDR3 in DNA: TGCGCCAGCAGCTTGACAGTTCAAAATGGCTACACCTTC. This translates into CASSLTVQNGYTF.

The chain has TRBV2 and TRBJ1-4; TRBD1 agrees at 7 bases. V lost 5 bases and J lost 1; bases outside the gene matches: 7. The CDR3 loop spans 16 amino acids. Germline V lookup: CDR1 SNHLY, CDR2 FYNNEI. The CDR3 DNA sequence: TGTGCCAGCAGTCAACCGCGGGACAGAACTAATGAAAAACTGTTTTTT. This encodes CASSQPRDRTNEKLFF.

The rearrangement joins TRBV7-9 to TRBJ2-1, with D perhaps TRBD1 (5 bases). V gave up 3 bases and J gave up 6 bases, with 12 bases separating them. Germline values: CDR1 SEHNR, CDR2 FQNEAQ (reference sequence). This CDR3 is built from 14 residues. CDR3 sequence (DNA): TGTGCCAGCAGCTTTTTCCGTGGGGCCAATGAGCAGTTCTTC. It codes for CASSFFRGANEQFF.